This TCR beta chain was documented in a study of blood T cell repertoires in COVID-19. In the study overall: Acute and convalescent COVID-19 samples came from the United States, Italy and Spain.

The CDR3 loop spans 16 amino acids. Germline values: CDR1 SGHRS, CDR2 YFSETQ. Trimming took off 0 bases at V and 5 bases at J, with 17 bases between the two ends. Assay used: immunoSEQ multiplex PCR; TCRdb lists only in-frame clones, some missing. Of about 190,000 clones detected, less than 90% appear once; the ten largest clones hold approximately 1.1%. The clonotype comes from a man aged 25 to 45 with acute or convalescent COVID-19. Sequenced sample: peripheral blood. This chain joins TRBV5-1 and TRBJ1-2; TRBD1 might be the D (6 bases). CDR3 DNA sequence: TGCGCCAGCAGCTTGGTCCCCGTAGGACAGCTGTATGGCTACACCTTC. Its protein is CASSLVPVGQLYGYTF. The whole variable domain, remainder taken from reference TRBV5-1 and TRBJ1-2, is KAGVTQTPRYLIKTRGQQVTLSCSPISGHRSVSWYQQTPGQGLQFLFEYFSETQRNKGNFPGRFSGRQFSNSRSEMNVSTLELGDSALYLCASSLVPVGQLYGYTFGSGTRLTVV.